These 8 T cell receptor beta chains originate from one sample sequenced in a study of blood T cell repertoires in COVID-19. Using immunoSEQ multiplex PCR, the repertoire was profiled, and TCRdb retains in-frame clones only, with some absent. The sample records around 190,000 clones, nearly 90% being singletons. The sample was peripheral blood. Receptors originate from a man aged 50-60 years with COVID-19, enrolled during active disease.

This chain joins TRBV19 and TRBJ1-2; D not resolved. Germline assignment: CDR1 LNHDA and CDR2 SQIVND (reference sequence). V dropped 0 bases and J dropped 4 bases, with 9 bases sitting between them. There are 14 residues in the CDR3. CDR3 residues: CASSIEGASYGYTF. The CDR3 bases are TGTGCCAGTAGTATAGAGGGCGCAAGCTATGGCTACACCTTC.

This chain uses TRBV29-1 with TRBJ2-5; 8 bases align to TRBD1. Trimming took 8 bases from V and 5 from J; bases not matched to a gene: 4. CDR1 is SQVTM, CDR2 ANQGSEA, per germline. The CDR3 is made up of 11 amino acids. CDR3 coding DNA: TGCAGCCTCCGACAGGGGGAGACCCAGTACTTC. Amino acid sequence: CSLRQGETQYF.

The V gene is TRBV29-1, the J gene TRBJ2-5; 8 nucleotides agree with TRBD1. CDR3 length equals 13 residues. CDR1 and CDR2 from the germline V gene are SQVTM and ANQGSEA. After removal of 7 bases from V and 4 bases from J, the junction contained 8 bases not matched to a gene. CDR3 DNA: TGCAGCGCTGCCGACAGGGGCCGAGAGACCCAGTACTTC. Translation gives CSAADRGRETQYF.

The chain uses TRBV10-1 and TRBJ2-2; 13 bases fit TRBD2. Germline assignment: CDR1 WNHNN and CDR2 SYGVQD (reference sequence). Trimming cost V 2 bases and J 5 bases; bases outside gene matches: 5. CDR3 length equals 17 residues. In DNA form, the CDR3 reads TGCGCCAGCAGTGAGGCCGGACTAGCGGGAGTTACCGGGGAGCTGTTTTTT. Translated: CASSEAGLAGVTGELFF.

CDR3 in DNA: TGTGCCAGCAGTTTTTCAGGAGGGCGAGGTTCACCCCTCCACTTT. Translating gives CASSFSGGRGSPLHF. This chain joins TRBV28 and TRBJ1-6; D unclear. Germline V gene lookup returns CDR1 MDHEN and CDR2 SYDVKM. V was clipped by 3 bases and J by 9 bases, with 15 bases between them. This CDR3 comprises 15 residues.

This chain links TRBV5-1 with TRBJ2-1; no firm D call. V was shortened by 1 base and J by 2 bases, with 10 bases between the two germline ends. Germline V gives CDR1 SGHRS, CDR2 YFSETQ. CDR3 length equals 15 residues. The CDR3, as DNA: TGCGCCAGCAGCTTGAGTGGTGACACCTACAATGAGCAGTTCTTC. Translation: CASSLSGDTYNEQFF. The whole variable domain, filled in from reference TRBV5-1 and TRBJ2-1, reads KAGVTQTPRYLIKTRGQQVTLSCSPISGHRSVSWYQQTPGQGLQFLFEYFSETQRNKGNFPGRFSGRQFSNSRSEMNVSTLELGDSALYLCASSLSGDTYNEQFFGPGTRLTVL.

This chain connects TRBV9 to TRBJ1-4, with D perhaps matching TRBD1 (6 bases). The CDR3 spans 14 residues. The V end was cut by 2 bases, the J end by 5 bases, with 10 bases between. Germline V gene sequence: CDR1 SGDLS, CDR2 YYNGEE. CDR3 amino acids: CASSVGQGNEKLFF. The CDR3 DNA follows: TGTGCCAGCAGCGTCGGTCAGGGGAATGAAAAACTGTTTTTT. Supplemented by reference TRBV9 and TRBJ1-4, the full variable domain reads DSGVTQTPKHLITATGQRVTLRCSPRSGDLSVYWYQQSLDQGLQFLIQYYNGEERAKGNILERFSAQQFPDLHSELNLSSLELGDSALYFCASSVGQGNEKLFFGSGTQLSVL.

This clone was seen once. J is TRBJ2-6 and V is TRBV9; TRBD2 aligns across 11 bases. The germline CDR1 and CDR2 sequences are SGDLS and YYNGEE. After removal of 0 bases from V and 0 bases from J, the junction contained 2 bases not matched to a gene. This CDR3 has 18 amino acids. CDR3 DNA: TGTGCCAGCAGCGTAGGACTAGCGGGATACTCTGGGGCCAACGTCCTGACTTTC. This sequence encodes CASSVGLAGYSGANVLTF.